This is a list of T cell receptor beta chains from one sample in a study of blood T cell repertoires in COVID-19. Sequencing was performed with immunoSEQ multiplex PCR; in TCRdb, only in-frame clones are kept and a portion is missing. There are more than 55,000 clones in the sample; around 82% occur only once, and about a fifth lies in the top ten. Sequences were obtained from peripheral blood. These receptors originate from a man at least 80 years old with active or convalescent COVID-19. Each CDR3 is given with its conserved first and last residue. A D gene is named only where the DNA matches it firmly.

D gene	V gene	J gene	CDR3 protein
NA	TRBV4-1	TRBJ2-1	CASSQVLGSNEQFF
TRBD2	TRBV6-5	TRBJ2-7	CASSFLGLADTYEQYF
TRBD2	TRBV6-5	TRBJ2-3	CASSYGGGGTDTQYF
TRBD1	TRBV2	TRBJ1-1	CASNRQGGLEAFF
TRBD1	TRBV6-1	TRBJ1-1	CASSAYERQGRTEAFF
NA	TRBV25-1	TRBJ1-4	CASSSTEKLFF
TRBD2	TRBV4-3	TRBJ2-2	CASSQDNVGSGYANTGELFF
TRBD1	TRBV7-2	TRBJ2-1	CASSLGQGAYNEQFF
NA	TRBV7-9	TRBJ1-1	CASSNAGHPEAFF
TRBD2	TRBV6-1	TRBJ2-1	CASSVSSGTAYNEQFF
TRBD2	TRBV11-2	TRBJ2-5	CASSFSGEETQYF
NA	TRBV9	TRBJ1-1	CASSKTGLPTEAFF
NA	TRBV3-1/TRBV3-2	TRBJ2-1	CASTPKQVGNEQFF
NA	TRBV7-9	TRBJ1-1	CASSLGLMYTEAFF
NA	TRBV30	TRBJ1-3	CAWREQGNAGNTIYF
NA	TRBV11-2	TRBJ1-2	CASSPSGYGYTF
NA	TRBV6-5	TRBJ2-7	CASSKQGGEQYF
NA	TRBV14	TRBJ2-7	CASSLAPRQEQYF
NA	TRBV10-3	TRBJ1-1	CAISGSGVEAFF
NA	TRBV5-3	TRBJ1-4	CARSLSRTNEKLFF
TRBD1	TRBV5-1	TRBJ1-2	CASSLSQGTHGYTF
TRBD2	TRBV6-5	TRBJ2-1	CASRSLAGGNYEQFF
NA	TRBV5-1	TRBJ2-5	CASSPQVYGTQYF
NA	TRBV5-1	TRBJ2-7	CASSLEPGRPLEQYF
TRBD2	TRBV4-2	TRBJ2-2	CASSPLAGVNTGELFF
NA	TRBV24-1	TRBJ2-5	CATSDSPGGLWQETQYF
NA	TRBV2	TRBJ2-1	CASSERRLGGHRQFF
NA	TRBV4-1	TRBJ2-3	CASSQVGGYTQYF
TRBD2	TRBV7-8	TRBJ2-3	CASSPDVLAGGFTDTQYF
NA	TRBV30	TRBJ2-3	CAWSRSTLTDTQYF
NA	TRBV18	TRBJ2-6	CASSQEVTGIQANVLTF
NA	TRBV29-1	TRBJ2-1	CSVGTPYNEQFF
NA	TRBV19	TRBJ2-2	CASTLPGGNTGELFF
NA	TRBV7-9	TRBJ2-1	CASSRMTTHNEQFF
TRBD1	TRBV6-2/TRBV6-3	TRBJ2-5	CASSPYPTGAAETQYF
NA	TRBV27	TRBJ2-3	CASSFYTHLSLYTQYF
NA	TRBV6-5	TRBJ1-3	CASSAVSGNTIYF
NA	TRBV7-9	TRBJ1-5	CASSLGLDSNQPQHF
TRBD2	TRBV7-2	TRBJ2-5	CASSFDGGRRETQYF
TRBD2	TRBV14	TRBJ2-2	CASSQDHLAGAGELFF
TRBD1	TRBV2	TRBJ1-4	CASSEAGTGGEKLFF
TRBD1	TRBV6-5	TRBJ1-1	CASRGTGGRSEAFF